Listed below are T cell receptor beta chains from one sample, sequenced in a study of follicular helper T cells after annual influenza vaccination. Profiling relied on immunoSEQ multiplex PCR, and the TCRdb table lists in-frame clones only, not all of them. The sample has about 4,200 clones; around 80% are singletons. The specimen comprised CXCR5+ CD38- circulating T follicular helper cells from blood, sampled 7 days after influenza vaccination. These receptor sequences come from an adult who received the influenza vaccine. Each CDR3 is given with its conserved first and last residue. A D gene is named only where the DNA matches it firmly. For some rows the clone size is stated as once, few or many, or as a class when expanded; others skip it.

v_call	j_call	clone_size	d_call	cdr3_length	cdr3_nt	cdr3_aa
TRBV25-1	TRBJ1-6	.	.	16	TGTGCCAGCAGTGATGAGGACAGCGTCTATAATTCACCCCTCCACTTT	CASSDEDSVYNSPLHF
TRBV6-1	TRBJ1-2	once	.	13	TGTGCCAGCAGGTCGACAGGTGAATATGGCTACACCTTC	CASRSTGEYGYTF
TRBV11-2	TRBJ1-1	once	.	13	TGTGCCAGCAGCTTATTTCGGCGGACTGAAGCTTTCTTT	CASSLFRRTEAFF
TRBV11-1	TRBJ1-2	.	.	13	TGTGCCAGCAGCTTAGAGGCCCAAGGAGGCTACACCTTC	CASSLEAQGGYTF
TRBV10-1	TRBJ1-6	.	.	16	TGCGCCAGCAGTGACGAGACCGGGACCCATAATTCACCCCTCCACTTT	CASSDETGTHNSPLHF
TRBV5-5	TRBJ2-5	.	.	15	TGTGCCAGCAGCTTGGCCGCACAGGACCAAGAGACCCAGTACTTC	CASSLAAQDQETQYF
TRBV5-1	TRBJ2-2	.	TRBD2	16	TGCGCCAGCAGCTTGGGCCTAGCGGGCAACACCGGGGAGCTGTTTTTT	CASSLGLAGNTGELFF
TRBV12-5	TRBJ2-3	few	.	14	TGTGCTAGTGGTCCCCCGACTGGCACAGATACGCAGTATTTT	CASGPPTGTDTQYF
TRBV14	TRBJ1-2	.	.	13	TGTGCCAGCAGCCAAGACACAGTCTATGGCTACACCTTC	CASSQDTVYGYTF
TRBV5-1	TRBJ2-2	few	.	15	TGCGCCAGCAGCGTAGGGGTGGGGAACACCGGGGAGCTGTTTTTT	CASSVGVGNTGELFF
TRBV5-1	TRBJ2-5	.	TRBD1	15	TGCGCCAGCAGCTTAGGGACAGGGGTAGGAGAGACCCAGTACTTC	CASSLGTGVGETQYF
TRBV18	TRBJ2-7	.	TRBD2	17	TGTGCCAGCTCACCACGGGGACTAGCGGGGCCTACGGGGGAGCAGTACTTC	CASSPRGLAGPTGEQYF
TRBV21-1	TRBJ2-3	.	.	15	TGTGCCAGCAGACAACGTCCGGGGGACACAGATACGCAGTATTTT	CASRQRPGDTDTQYF
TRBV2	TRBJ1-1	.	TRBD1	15	TGTGCCAGCAGTGGGGCAGGGGGCGCTAAGACTGAAGCTTTCTTT	CASSGAGGAKTEAFF
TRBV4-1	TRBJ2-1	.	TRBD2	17	TGCGCCAGCAGCCAAGGTAGCGGGGGGCTTGGTAGGAATGAGCAGTTCTTC	CASSQGSGGLGRNEQFF
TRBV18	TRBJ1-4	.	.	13	TGTGCCAGCTCACGGAGGGATAGCGAAAAACTGTTTTTT	CASSRRDSEKLFF
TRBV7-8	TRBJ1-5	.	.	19	TGTGCCAGCAGCTTAGCGGAGGGAGTCGTCCGCGATGGCAATCAGCCCCAGCATTTT	CASSLAEGVVRDGNQPQHF
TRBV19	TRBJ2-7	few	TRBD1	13	TGTGCCAGTGGGGGACAGAGCTCCTACGAGCAGTACTTC	CASGGQSSYEQYF
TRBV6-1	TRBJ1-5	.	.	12	TGTGCCATCCGACAGTCGAATCAGCCCCAGCATTTT	CAIRQSNQPQHF
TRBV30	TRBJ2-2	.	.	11	TGTGCCTGGAGTGTAGAGTTGGAGCTGTTTTTT	CAWSVELELFF
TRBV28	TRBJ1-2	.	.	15	TGTGCCAGCAGTTCGGGACGGCGGCGTGGCTATGGCTACACCTTC	CASSSGRRRGYGYTF
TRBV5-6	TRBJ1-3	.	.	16	TGTGCCAGCAGCTTGGGGTTACGTGGACTCGGAAACACCATATATTTT	CASSLGLRGLGNTIYF
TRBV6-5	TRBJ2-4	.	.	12	TGTGCCAGCAGCGAGGGAAGGGACATTCAGTACTTC	CASSEGRDIQYF
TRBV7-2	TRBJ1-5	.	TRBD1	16	TGTGCCAGCAGCCGTAGCGGACAGGGGGGCAATCAGCCCCAGCATTTT	CASSRSGQGGNQPQHF
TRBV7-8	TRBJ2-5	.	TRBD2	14	TGTGCCAGCAGCCAATCTAGCGGGAAAGAGACCCAGTACTTC	CASSQSSGKETQYF
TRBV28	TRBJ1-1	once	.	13	TGTGCCAGCAGTTTATTCGGCAGGACAGAAGCTTTCTTT	CASSLFGRTEAFF
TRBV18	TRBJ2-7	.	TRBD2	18	TGTGCCAGCTCACCAAAGACTAGCGGGAGCGACTCCTCCTACGAGCAGTACTTC	CASSPKTSGSDSSYEQYF
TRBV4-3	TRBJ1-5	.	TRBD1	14	TGCGCCAGCAGCCAGGGACAGGAAGATCAGCCCCAGCATTTT	CASSQGQEDQPQHF
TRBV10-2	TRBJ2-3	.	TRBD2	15	TGCGCCAGCAGAGGACTAGCGGGAGTTGGAGATACGCAGTATTTT	CASRGLAGVGDTQYF
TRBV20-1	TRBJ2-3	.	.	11	TGCAGTGCTACCGGTGGAAATACGCAGTATTTT	CSATGGNTQYF
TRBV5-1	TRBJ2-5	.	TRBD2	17	TGCGCCAGCAGCCGCGGCGGGGGTAGCGGGAGGAAGGAGACCCAGTACTTC	CASSRGGGSGRKETQYF
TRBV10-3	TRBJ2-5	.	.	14	TGTGCCATCAGTGGCGCTAGCGCCCCGGAGACCCAGTACTTC	CAISGASAPETQYF
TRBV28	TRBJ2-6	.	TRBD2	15	TGTGCCAGCGGCCTAGCGGTCTCTGGGGCCAACGTCCTGACTTTC	CASGLAVSGANVLTF
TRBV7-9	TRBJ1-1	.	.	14	TGTGCCAGCAGCCGCGGGGACGCGAACACTGAAGCTTTCTTT	CASSRGDANTEAFF
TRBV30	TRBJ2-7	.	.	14	TGTGCCTGGAGCCCCCCTCGCGACTCCTACGAGCAGTACTTC	CAWSPPRDSYEQYF
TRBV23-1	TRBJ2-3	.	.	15	TGCGCCAGCAGCGCACGGAAAGGCTTAACAGATACGCAGTATTTT	CASSARKGLTDTQYF
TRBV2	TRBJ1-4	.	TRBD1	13	TGTGCCAGCCAGGGGGACCTTGGTGAAAAACTGTTTTTT	CASQGDLGEKLFF
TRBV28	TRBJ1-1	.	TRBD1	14	TGTGCCAGCATCGACGACAGGGTAAACACTGAAGCTTTCTTT	CASIDDRVNTEAFF
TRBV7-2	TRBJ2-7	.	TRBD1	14	TGTGCCAGCGCCTCGGCAGGGGGACCCTACGAGCAGTACTTC	CASASAGGPYEQYF
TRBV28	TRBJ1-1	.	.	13	TGTGCCAGCAGTAGTGGGGGCTCCACTGAAGCTTTCTTT	CASSSGGSTEAFF
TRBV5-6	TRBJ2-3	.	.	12	TGTGCCAGCAGCTTGTCTAGGGATACGCAGTATTTT	CASSLSRDTQYF
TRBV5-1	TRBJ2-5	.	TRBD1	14	TGCGCCAGCAGCCCGTATACAGGGGAAGAGACCCAGTACTTC	CASSPYTGEETQYF